The T cell receptor beta chain under discussion was sequenced for a study of T cell responses to AZD1222 COVID-19 vaccine. V lost 5 bases and J lost 4; bases outside the gene matches: 14. The CDR3 is made up of 17 amino acids. Germline-derived CDR1 and CDR2 are SGHVS and FNYEAQ. Measured with immunoSEQ multiplex PCR; TCRdb has only the in-frame clones, and not every one. The sample contains 95,000 to 150,000 clones, more than 75% of which appear only once. This chain connects TRBV7-6 to TRBJ1-2, with TRBD1 identical over 9 bases. The sequence derives from an adult in good health. Sequenced here: peripheral blood, sampled on day 0 of AZD1222 vaccination. The CDR3 sequence: CASSPGTGGGISYGYTF. The DNA of the CDR3 is TGTGCCAGCAGCCCAGGAACAGGGGGCGGAATCAGCTATGGCTACACCTTC.